These 19 T cell receptor beta chains originate from one sample sequenced in a study of identical twins (dated by TCRdb to 2016 to 2017). The library came from 5' RACE. Data came from an Illumina HiSeq 2000. TCRdb ran its own pipeline on the public reads, namely fastp trimming at Q25 and MiXCR clone calling, and kept in-frame beta chains. Here each entry gathers all rows of one CDR3 protein and keeps the most common genes and DNA. In this sample the table shows about 520,000 distinct CDR3 sequences, less than 25% of which occur a single time. Roughly 0.91% of the sample is in the top ten clones. This same sample was also taken into another study, of T cells expressing NK-cell markers.

The sequencing sample was made of CD4+ T cells sorted from blood. Receptor source: a woman under 30 in good health.

This clonotype has a handful of counts. The chain combines TRBV5-5 with TRBJ1-2; 8 nucleotides agree with TRBD1. This CDR3 comprises 15 residues. Germline V CDR1 and CDR2: SGHKS, YYEKEE (reference sequence). V dropped 1 base and J dropped 1; count of bases not matched to a gene: 3. The CDR3 DNA sequence: TGTGCCAGCAGCTTGAGCACAGGGGGTAACTATGGCTACACCTTC. The encoded protein is CASSLSTGGNYGYTF. The variable domain in full, with the rest retrieved from reference TRBV5-5 and TRBJ1-2, is DAGVTQSPTHLIKTRGQQVTLRCSPISGHKSVSWYQQVLGQGPQFIFQYYEKEERGRGNFPDRFSARQFPNYSSELNVNALLLGDSALYLCASSLSTGGNYGYTFGSGTRLTVV.

This clonotype was observed many times. The rearrangement uses TRBV5-1 and TRBJ2-4; tentative D call: TRBD1 (6 bases). The CDR3 contains 13 residues. V lost 0 bases and J 6 bases, leaving 7 bases between the germline ends. Germline CDR1 reads SGHRS; CDR2 reads YFSETQ. The CDR3 protein is CASSLEGGNIQYF. CDR3 DNA: TGCGCCAGCAGCTTGGAAGGGGGAAACATTCAGTACTTC. The variable domain in full, completed from reference TRBV5-1 and TRBJ2-4, reads KAGVTQTPRYLIKTRGQQVTLSCSPISGHRSVSWYQQTPGQGLQFLFEYFSETQRNKGNFPGRFSGRQFSNSRSEMNVSTLELGDSALYLCASSLEGGNIQYFGAGTRLSVL.

In this sample, this clonotype turned up many times. This chain uses TRBV7-2 with TRBJ2-7, with D tentatively TRBD2 (6 bases). The CDR3 runs to 12 residues. Germline V gives CDR1 SGHTA, CDR2 FQGNSA. Trimming took off 6 bases at V and 6 bases at J, with 12 bases between the two ends. The CDR3 DNA sequence: TGTGCCAGCAGGGCTACTAGCTCCGAGCAGTACTTC. It codes for CASRATSSEQYF.

This clonotype has just a few counts. The V gene is TRBV12-3 or TRBV12-4, the J gene TRBJ1-1; 9 bases are a match to TRBD1. There are 11 residues in the CDR3. V lost 7 bases, J lost 10 bases, and 4 bases stayed unmatched. The CDR3 nucleotides read TGTGCCAGCACCGGACAGGGGAGAGCTTTCTTT. Amino acids: CASTGQGRAFF.

Only a few counts were recorded for this clonotype. CDR3 DNA sequence: TGTGCCAGCAGCTGGGAACCCCGGAGTTACCAAGAGACCCAGTACTTC. Translated: CASSWEPRSYQETQYF. The chain employs TRBV5-6 and TRBJ2-5; D gene unclear. From germline, CDR1 is SGHDT and CDR2 YYEEEE. The CDR3 runs to 16 residues. V was clipped by 3 bases and J by 0 bases, with 15 bases between them.

V is TRBV12-3 or TRBV12-4 and J is TRBJ2-7; a possible D gene is TRBD2 (6 bases). V was clipped by 6 bases and J by 1 base, with 10 bases between them. The CDR3 consists of 13 residues. The CDR3 loop reads CASRKTSSYEQYF. In DNA, the CDR3 is TGTGCCAGCAGGAAGACTAGTTCCTACGAGCAGTACTTC.

This clonotype was seen more than once but under ten times. V usage is TRBV9 and J usage is TRBJ2-7; TRBD2 is a possible D gene (5 bases). V was cut by 5 bases and J by 4 bases, with 19 bases left in between. The length of the CDR3 is 15 residues. CDR1 SGDLS and CDR2 YYNGEE come from the germline V gene. The DNA for the CDR3 is TGTGCCAGCAGTCGCCAAGCCGGAGGTGGTTACGAGCAGTACTTC. Its protein product is CASSRQAGGGYEQYF. Supplemented by reference TRBV9 and TRBJ2-7, the full variable domain reads DSGVTQTPKHLITATGQRVTLRCSPRSGDLSVYWYQQSLDQGLQFLIQYYNGEERAKGNILERFSAQQFPDLHSELNLSSLELGDSALYFCASSRQAGGGYEQYFGPGTRLTVT.

The rearrangement uses TRBV19 and TRBJ1-6, with D tentatively TRBD1 (5 bases). Germline CDR1 is LNHDA and CDR2 is SQIVND (reference sequence). The length of the CDR3 is 16 residues. V was pared by 6 bases and J by 7 bases, with 19 bases between. CDR3 sequence (DNA): TGTGCCAGTAGCCGCCTGACCCAGGGTAGGAATTCACCCCTCCACTTT. This gives the protein CASSRLTQGRNSPLHF.

J is TRBJ2-7 and V is TRBV5-4, with D perhaps TRBD2 (5 bases). Trimming pared 4 bases from V and 0 bases from J, leaving 14 bases between. CDR1 and CDR2 from the germline V gene are SGHNT and YYREEE (reference sequence). This CDR3 contains 15 residues. The CDR3 sequence is CASSRAQDFSYEQYF. The CDR3 DNA reads TGTGCCAGCAGCCGGGCCCAGGACTTCTCCTACGAGCAGTACTTC.

The gene calls are TRBV5-1 and TRBJ2-1; a possible D gene is TRBD2 (6 bases). V dropped 7 bases and J dropped 0 bases, with 14 bases sitting between them. CDR1 SGHRS and CDR2 YFSETQ come from the germline V gene. The CDR3 totals 15 residues. In nucleotides, the CDR3 is TGCGCCAGCGGGGATAGCGGCGGCTCCTACAATGAGCAGTTCTTC. It codes for CASGDSGGSYNEQFF.

V and J are TRBV6-5 and TRBJ2-1, with D unresolved. Germline lookup yields CDR1 MNHEY and CDR2 SVGAGI. The ends were cut back, 0 bases at V and 2 bases at J, with 11 bases in the middle. CDR3 length: 16 amino acids. The CDR3 loop is CASSYSRSATYNEQFF. CDR3 nucleotide sequence: TGTGCCAGCAGTTACTCGCGGAGCGCTACCTACAATGAGCAGTTCTTC.

The rearrangement joins TRBV6-5 to TRBJ1-5, with D uncertain. Germline loops: CDR1 MNHEY, CDR2 SVGAGI. This CDR3 is 13 amino acids long. Trimming stripped 2 bases from V and 5 bases from J, with 7 bases between. This CDR3 is CASSYLVDQPQHF. The DNA of the CDR3 is TGTGCCAGCAGTTACCTCGTAGATCAGCCCCAGCATTTT.

This clonotype was counted a few times. The rearrangement joins TRBV11-2 to TRBJ1-2, with D possibly being TRBD1 (6 bases). Deletions cut 1 base from V and 4 bases from J, with 10 bases between. CDR3 length: 14 amino acids. Germline lookup yields CDR1 SGHAT and CDR2 FQNNGV. The CDR3 nucleotides are TGTGCCAGCAGCTTAGGAGGGGGTAGCTATGGCTACACCTTC. It specifies CASSLGGGSYGYTF.

There are many counts of this clonotype. The chain combines TRBV9 with TRBJ2-2; D possibly corresponds to TRBD1 (6 bases). The CDR3 consists of 13 residues. The germline gives CDR1 SGDLS, CDR2 YYNGEE. Trimming removed 4 bases from V and 6 bases from J, with 10 bases in between. The DNA of the CDR3 is TGTGCCAGCAGCAAACAGGGTTCCGGGGAGCTGTTTTTT. Amino acids: CASSKQGSGELFF.

This clonotype has more than one count but fewer than ten. The gene calls are TRBV30 and TRBJ2-7; 10 bases are a match to TRBD1. The CDR3 has 16 residues. J was trimmed by 3 bases and V by 1 base; bases with no gene match: 9. Germline loops: CDR1 GTSNPN, CDR2 SVGIG (reference sequence). The DNA for the CDR3 is TGTGCCTGGAGTGGAGAGACAGGGGGCACGGGCTACGAGCAGTACTTC. Translating it yields CAWSGETGGTGYEQYF.

The V and J genes are TRBV5-1 and TRBJ2-2; TRBD1 is a possible D gene (5 bases). V lost 4 bases and J lost 8, with 12 bases in between. The CDR3 is made up of 13 amino acids. CDR1 and CDR2 from the germline V gene are SGHRS and YFSETQ. CDR3 in DNA: TGCGCCAGCAGCCCGACAGTTGCTGGGGAGCTGTTTTTT. This codes for CASSPTVAGELFF.

This clonotype has only a few counts. The genes are TRBV3-1 and TRBJ2-1; D is unclear. V dropped 1 base and J dropped 8 bases, with 15 bases sitting between them. The CDR3 is 15 residues long. Germline loops: CDR1 LGHDT, CDR2 YNNKEL (reference sequence). CDR3 region: CASSQAPIGSDEQFF. CDR3 nucleotide sequence: TGTGCCAGCAGCCAAGCACCCATAGGTTCCGATGAGCAGTTCTTC.

This clonotype was recorded a few times. The chain couples TRBV3-1 to TRBJ2-7, with D maybe TRBD1 (5 bases). V lost 0 bases and J lost 6, with 9 bases in between. CDR1 and CDR2 (germline): LGHDT, YNNKEL (reference sequence). The CDR3 runs 13 residues. The chain's CDR3 is CASSQEVQGEQYF. The DNA of the CDR3 is TGTGCCAGCAGCCAAGAAGTGCAGGGCGAGCAGTACTTC.

V gene TRBV20-1 combines with J gene TRBJ2-7, with 8 bases that match TRBD1. The germline CDR1 and CDR2 sequences are DFQATT and SNEGSKA (reference sequence). Germline trimming cut 5 bases from V and 0 bases from J; bases unmatched to any gene: 6. The CDR3 sequence is 14 residues long. Written as DNA, the CDR3 is TGCAGTGCTCTTACCGGACAGGGCTCCTACGAGCAGTACTTC. Its protein is CSALTGQGSYEQYF.